These T cell receptor beta chains were read from a single sample in a study of T cells after yellow fever vaccination. TCRdb reanalysed the 5' RACE reads using MiXCR and keeps one entry per CDR3 protein. Here the sample spans around 180,000 distinct CDR3 sequences, approximately 6.2% being singletons. The source was CD4+ T cells sorted from PBMCs, collected on the day of the first yellow fever vaccination. Every receptor here comes from a man aged 18 to 30 who received the YFV17D yellow fever vaccine. The CDR3 runs from the conserved cysteine through the conserved F or W. D genes are given only for firm matches. Rows may omit the clone size; those that give it use once, few, many or a size class.

clone_size	v_call	d_call	cdr3_length	j_call	cdr3_aa	cdr3_nt
many	TRBV4-3	-	12	TRBJ2-1	CASSQGPGQQFF	TGCGCCAGCAGCCAAGGGCCGGGACAGCAGTTCTTC
many	TRBV29-1	-	13	TRBJ1-5	CSALSGVNQPQHF	TGCAGCGCCCTTTCAGGGGTAAATCAGCCCCAGCATTTT
many	TRBV7-2	-	14	TRBJ1-5	CASSLETGNQPQHF	TGTGCCAGCAGCTTAGAAACAGGGAATCAGCCCCAGCATTTT
-	TRBV4-3	-	15	TRBJ1-6	CASSQQTGVNSPLHF	TGCGCCAGCAGCCAACAGACAGGAGTTAATTCACCCCTCCACTTT
-	TRBV12-3/TRBV12-4	TRBD2	15	TRBJ2-2	CASSGGGTHTGELFF	TGTGCCAGCAGCGGGGGGGGGACACACACCGGGGAGCTGTTTTTT
-	TRBV6-2/TRBV6-3	-	13	TRBJ1-1	CASSDALGTEAFF	TGTGCCAGCAGTGACGCTTTAGGCACTGAAGCTTTCTTT
few	TRBV5-4	-	11	TRBJ2-7	CATTFRGEQYF	TGTGCCACTACCTTTAGAGGCGAGCAGTACTTC
-	TRBV18	-	15	TRBJ2-7	CASSPQSRDRYEQYF	TGTGCCAGCTCACCACAGTCCCGGGATAGATACGAGCAGTACTTC
once	TRBV29-1	-	13	TRBJ2-3	CSVSAGAKDTQYF	TGCAGCGTTTCGGCAGGGGCCAAAGATACGCAGTATTTT
many	TRBV7-2	TRBD2	16	TRBJ2-3	CASSSGTSGGAFGQYF	TGTGCCAGCAGCTCCGGGACTAGCGGGGGGGCCTTCGGGCAGTATTTT
-	TRBV24-1	-	13	TRBJ2-2	CATSPANTGELFF	TGTGCCACCAGTCCGGCCAACACCGGGGAGCTGTTTTTT
few	TRBV29-1	-	13	TRBJ1-5	CSVAGQPNQPQHF	TGCAGCGTAGCCGGACAGCCTAATCAGCCCCAGCATTTT
-	TRBV6-5	-	15	TRBJ1-3	CASSYGVSSGNTIYF	TGTGCCAGCAGTTACGGGGTCTCGTCTGGAAACACCATATATTTT
few	TRBV12-5	-	13	TRBJ1-5	CASGLVNDQPQHF	TGTGCTAGTGGTTTGGTAAACGATCAGCCCCAGCATTTT
-	TRBV7-3	TRBD2	15	TRBJ2-7	CASSPSGGDDHEQYF	TGTGCCAGCAGCCCATCCGGGGGGGACGACCACGAGCAGTACTTC
few	TRBV5-6	-	12	TRBJ2-2	CASSLTARELFF	TGTGCCAGCAGCTTGACGGCCCGGGAGCTGTTTTTT
many	TRBV7-9	-	15	TRBJ1-6	CASSLVAHRGSPLHF	TGTGCCAGCAGCTTAGTAGCTCATCGGGGTTCACCCCTCCACTTT
many	TRBV6-5	TRBD2	15	TRBJ2-5	CASSRESSGGGSSYF	TGTGCCAGCAGCCGTGAATCTAGCGGGGGCGGATCCTCGTACTTC
many	TRBV7-8	-	14	TRBJ2-3	CASSPQRRADTQYF	TGTGCCAGCAGCCCACAACGGCGGGCAGATACGCAGTATTTT
many	TRBV14	-	16	TRBJ2-2	CASSGGPGIDTGELFF	TGTGCCAGCAGCGGGGGACCGGGGATCGACACCGGGGAGCTGTTTTTT
many	TRBV7-2	TRBD2	13	TRBJ2-1	CASSRTSGNEQFF	TGTGCCAGCAGCCGGACTAGCGGAAATGAGCAGTTCTTC
many	TRBV5-6	-	16	TRBJ1-2	CASSPRPEYTNYGYTF	TGTGCCAGCAGCCCCCGACCGGAATACACTAACTATGGCTACACCTTC
many	TRBV15	-	18	TRBJ2-6	CATSSIEGRRTGANVLTF	TGTGCCACCAGCTCCATCGAAGGGCGGCGAACTGGGGCCAACGTCCTGACTTTC
many	TRBV24-1	TRBD1	15	TRBJ2-5	CATSDPRGLQETQYF	TGTGCCACCAGTGACCCCAGGGGGTTACAAGAGACCCAGTACTTC
few	TRBV20-1	-	12	TRBJ2-3	CRPGQGTDTQYF	TGCAGGCCAGGACAAGGCACAGATACGCAGTATTTT
many	TRBV12-3/TRBV12-4	TRBD1	14	TRBJ1-2	CASSPETGFGGYTF	TGTGCCAGCAGCCCGGAGACAGGGTTCGGTGGCTACACCTTC
few	TRBV6-2/TRBV6-3	TRBD1	16	TRBJ1-2	CASSRTQDRGWYGYTF	TGTGCCAGCAGTCGGACCCAAGACAGGGGCTGGTATGGCTACACCTTC
many	TRBV6-1	-	13	TRBJ2-7	CASNRDMSYEQYF	TGTGCCAGCAACCGAGACATGTCCTACGAGCAGTACTTC
few	TRBV20-1	-	13	TRBJ2-3	CSAIGRDTDTQYF	TGCAGTGCTATCGGACGGGACACAGATACGCAGTATTTT
few	TRBV19	-	12	TRBJ2-1	CASSSNRGEQFF	TGTGCCAGTAGTTCAAATCGAGGTGAGCAGTTCTTC
many	TRBV24-1	TRBD1	16	TRBJ2-1	CATSDSGQGTYNEQFF	TGTGCCACCAGTGACTCTGGACAGGGGACCTACAATGAGCAGTTCTTC
few	TRBV7-2	-	14	TRBJ1-4	CASSPDGGSRKLFF	TGTGCCAGCAGCCCGGACGGCGGGTCGAGAAAACTGTTTTTT
few	TRBV20-1	-	16	TRBJ1-2	CSASLSPGFSLGGYTF	TGCAGTGCTAGCCTTTCGCCAGGGTTTTCTTTAGGTGGCTACACCTTC
-	TRBV20-1	-	13	TRBJ1-6	CSASDGGYSPLHF	TGCAGTGCTTCGGACGGGGGTTATTCACCCCTCCACTTT
many	TRBV5-4	-	14	TRBJ2-7	CASSLDGSSYEQYF	TGTGCCAGCAGCTTGGACGGGAGCTCCTACGAGCAGTACTTC
many	TRBV11-1	TRBD1	18	TRBJ1-2	CASSLGNPAGQGRYGYTF	TGTGCCAGCAGCTTAGGGAACCCAGCGGGACAGGGTCGCTATGGCTACACCTTC
many	TRBV6-1	-	15	TRBJ1-1	CASRKSLRVGTEAFF	TGTGCCAGCAGGAAAAGCCTCAGGGTAGGGACTGAAGCTTTCTTT
few	TRBV7-8	-	13	TRBJ2-7	CASSLQETYEQYF	TGTGCCAGCAGCTTACAGGAGACCTACGAGCAGTACTTC
few	TRBV20-1	-	12	TRBJ1-2	CSARDQGYGYTF	TGCAGTGCTAGAGATCAAGGCTATGGCTACACCTTC
few	TRBV10-3	TRBD2	13	TRBJ2-3	CAISAGEKDTQYF	TGTGCCATCAGCGCGGGGGAGAAAGATACGCAGTATTTT
-	TRBV18	-	18	TRBJ1-5	CASFTPRTADYSNQPQHF	TGTGCCAGCTTCACGCCAAGGACAGCCGATTATAGCAATCAGCCCCAGCATTTT
many	TRBV29-1	-	12	TRBJ1-2	CSVEGQGGGYTF	TGCAGCGTTGAAGGGCAGGGAGGTGGCTACACCTTC
few	TRBV7-3	TRBD2	17	TRBJ2-2	CASSLRAGGANTGELFF	TGTGCCAGCAGCCTCAGAGCGGGGGGGGCGAACACCGGGGAGCTGTTTTTT
-	TRBV13	-	14	TRBJ2-7	CASSPSLLRREQYF	TGTGCCAGCAGCCCGAGCCTCTTAAGGAGGGAGCAGTACTTC
many	TRBV7-2	-	15	TRBJ2-1	CASSLKRTEYNEQFF	TGTGCCAGCTCCCTGAAGAGGACAGAGTACAATGAGCAGTTCTTC
few	TRBV20-1	-	13	TRBJ2-2	CSAIGQPTGELFF	TGCAGTGCCATCGGACAACCCACCGGGGAGCTGTTTTTT
-	TRBV12-3/TRBV12-4	-	14	TRBJ1-2	CASSHRGLPDGYTF	TGTGCCAGCAGCCATAGGGGCCTACCTGACGGCTACACCTTC
few	TRBV6-7	-	16	TRBJ2-1	CASSYSSMWAVHEQFF	TGTGCCAGCAGTTACTCGAGTATGTGGGCGGTCCATGAGCAGTTCTTC
many	TRBV7-2	TRBD1	13	TRBJ2-1	CASSRKTGDEQFF	TGTGCCAGCAGCCGAAAGACAGGGGATGAGCAGTTCTTC
-	TRBV9	-	13	TRBJ1-5	CASSVEGSQPQHF	TGTGCCAGCAGCGTAGAGGGCTCCCAACCCCAGCATTTT